This T cell receptor (beta chain) was sequenced in a study of OX40 agonist ivuxolimab in advanced cancers. Whole-study results and caveats: Clones of CD4+ and CD8+ blood T cells grew by week 6 at doses of 0.1 to 3.0 mg/kg. It was not determined which antigens were specifically recognized by the peripheral T cells that had undergone clonal expansion. Individuals who were partial responders at 0.1-3.0 mg/kg had clonal expansion that ranked among the lowest.

Germline assignment: CDR1 SGHTS and CDR2 YDEGEE. V was trimmed by 3 bases and J by 1 base, leaving 13 bases between them. This CDR3 is 15 amino acids long. A word on this clone: Its antigen is undetermined.

Clones were sequenced by immunoSEQ multiplex PCR, and TCRdb holds only the in-frame ones, with some missing. Of around 77,000 clones in the sample, roughly 78% are singletons; the top ten hold around 5%. The origin of this receptor is an adult with an advanced solid tumor such as melanoma, head and neck, liver or kidney cancer. This specimen was CD4+ or CD8+ T cells sorted from blood, taken in a trial of the OX40 agonist ivuxolimab. This chain connects TRBV5-8 to TRBJ1-1, with D possibly TRBD1 on 5 matching bases. The CDR3 DNA sequence: TGTGCCAGCAGCTACCCCGGGACTCAGAACACTGAAGCTTTCTTT. This codes for CASSYPGTQNTEAFF.